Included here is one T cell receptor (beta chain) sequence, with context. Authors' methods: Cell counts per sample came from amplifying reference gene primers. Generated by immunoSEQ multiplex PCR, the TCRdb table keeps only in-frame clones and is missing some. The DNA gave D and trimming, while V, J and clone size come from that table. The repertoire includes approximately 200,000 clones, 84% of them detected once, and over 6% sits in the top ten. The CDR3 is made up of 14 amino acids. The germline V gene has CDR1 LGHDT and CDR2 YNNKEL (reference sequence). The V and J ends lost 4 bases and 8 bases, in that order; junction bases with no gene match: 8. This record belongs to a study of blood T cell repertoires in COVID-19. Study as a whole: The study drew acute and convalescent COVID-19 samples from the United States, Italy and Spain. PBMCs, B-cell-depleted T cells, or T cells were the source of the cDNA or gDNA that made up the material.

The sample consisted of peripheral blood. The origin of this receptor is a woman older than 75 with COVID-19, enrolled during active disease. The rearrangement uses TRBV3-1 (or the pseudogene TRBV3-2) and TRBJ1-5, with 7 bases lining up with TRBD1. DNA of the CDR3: TGTGCCAGCAGCCCCGGGACAGCTTATGAGCCCCAGCATTTT. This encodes CASSPGTAYEPQHF.